The 16 T cell receptor beta chains presented below share a single source sample, sequenced in a study of T cells after yellow fever vaccination. TCRdb reprocessed the 5' RACE reads with MiXCR, giving one entry per CDR3 protein. The data contain 550,000 or so distinct CDR3 sequences, 15% to 20% of them singletons. The sample in question was PBMCs, obtained 15 days after the yellow fever booster vaccination. Receptor source: a man aged 25 to 45 who received the YFV17D yellow fever vaccine.

This clonotype was detected only a few times. This chain connects TRBV15 to TRBJ2-7, with a tentative D call TRBD1 (6 bases). In germline, CDR1 is LNHNV, CDR2 YYDKDF (reference sequence). CDR3 size: 13 residues. V lost 11 bases, J lost 6 bases, and 20 bases lay in between. The CDR3 DNA is TGTGCCCCCGGGACAACAACCTTGGGCGAGCAGTACTTC. This encodes CAPGTTTLGEQYF.

The sample holds a few counts of this clonotype. The chain joins TRBV6-5 to TRBJ2-1, with 11 bases matching TRBD1. The V gene's germline CDR1 is MNHEY and CDR2 SVGAGI. This CDR3 region has 18 residues. V shed 2 bases, J shed 6 bases, and the junction held 12 bases outside the gene matches. This chain's CDR3 is CASSYTTWTGGLVNEQFF. The CDR3 coding sequence is TGTGCCAGCAGTTACACGACTTGGACAGGGGGCCTCGTCAATGAGCAGTTCTTC.

The chain is built from TRBV5-1 and TRBJ2-1; TRBD1 might be the D (6 bases). Trimming took off 4 bases at V and 0 bases at J, with 11 bases between the two ends. Germline V gives CDR1 SGHRS, CDR2 YFSETQ. The CDR3 is 15 residues long. DNA of the CDR3: TGCGCCAGCAGCCCGACGGACAGCTCCTACAATGAGCAGTTCTTC. This translates into CASSPTDSSYNEQFF.

The CDR3 spells CATSAQGSGYTF. CDR3 nucleotides: TGTGCCACCAGCGCGCAGGGCAGCGGCTACACCTTC. The chain has TRBV15 and TRBJ1-2; D perhaps matches TRBD1 (5 bases). Trimming took off 5 bases at V and 8 bases at J, with 12 bases between the two ends. The germline gives CDR1 LNHNV, CDR2 YYDKDF (reference sequence). The CDR3 has 12 amino acids. Together with reference TRBV15 and TRBJ1-2, the CDR3 gives the full variable domain: DAMVIQNPRYQVTQFGKPVTLSCSQTLNHNVMYWYQQKSSQAPKLLFHYYDKDFNNEADTPDNFQSRRPNTSFCFLDIRSPGLGDTAMYLCATSAQGSGYTFGSGTRLTVV.

This clonotype was seen repeatedly, ten times or more. This chain joins TRBV5-1 and TRBJ1-1; 7 bases are a match to TRBD1. This CDR3 comprises 15 residues. In germline, CDR1 is SGHRS, CDR2 YFSETQ. With 6 bases clipped from V and 1 base from J, the junction kept 9 bases outside the gene matches. The CDR3 region is CASTQGGRTNTEAFF. CDR3 DNA: TGCGCCAGCACCCAGGGGGGACGGACGAACACTGAAGCTTTCTTT.

The chain combines TRBV11-2 with TRBJ1-2; perhaps TRBD1 as D (6 bases). This CDR3 contains 12 residues. Trimming cost V 3 bases and J 7 bases, with 9 bases left between them. Germline V gene data show CDR1 as SGHAT and CDR2 as FQNNGV. CDR3 protein: CASSLGRGGYTF. In nucleotides, the CDR3 is TGTGCCAGCAGCTTGGGCAGGGGTGGCTACACCTTC.

This clonotype has a handful of counts. The chain uses TRBV29-1 and TRBJ2-5; D remains unclear. The CDR3 covers 12 residues. Trimming took 3 bases from V and 5 from J, leaving 10 bases between them. Germline V lookup: CDR1 SQVTM, CDR2 ANQGSEA. The CDR3 bases are TGCAGCGTTGACTCTAGATACGAGACCCAGTACTTC. This encodes CSVDSRYETQYF.

The chain has TRBV12-3 or TRBV12-4 and TRBJ2-5, with D hard to call. Trimming left V 6 bases short and J 5 bases short, with 16 bases between. The CDR3 spans 14 residues. This CDR3 is CASRTWSQRETQYF. In DNA, the CDR3 is TGTGCCAGCAGAACCTGGTCTCAGAGGGAGACCCAGTACTTC.

J is TRBJ2-5 and V is TRBV20-1; no definite D call. V shed 7 bases and J shed 7 bases, with 13 bases lying between them. There are 11 residues in the CDR3. The germline V gene encodes CDR1 DFQATT and CDR2 SNEGSKA (reference sequence). CDR3 coding DNA: TGCAGTGTAAAACCGGCCGGGACCCAGTACTTC. It translates to CSVKPAGTQYF.

This clonotype was found a few times. The rearrangement joins TRBV12-3 or TRBV12-4 to TRBJ2-7, with TRBD1 identical over 7 bases. CDR3 length: 15 amino acids. J lost 3 bases, V lost 5 bases, and 10 bases had no gene match. The CDR3 DNA reads TGTGCCAGCAGTCTAGATCCCGACAGGGTCTACGAGCAGTACTTC. Amino acids: CASSLDPDRVYEQYF.

V gene TRBV12-5 combines with J gene TRBJ2-2; a weak D match, TRBD1 (6 bases). The CDR3 spans 15 residues. In germline, CDR1 is LGHNT, CDR2 FRNRAP. The V and J ends lost 4 bases and 7 bases respectively, with 16 bases between them. The CDR3 is CASGSEQGILGELFF. The CDR3 region has the DNA TGTGCTAGTGGTTCGGAACAGGGTATCCTCGGGGAGCTGTTTTTT.

This clonotype came up a few times. This chain links TRBV5-1 with TRBJ2-3; 10 nucleotides match TRBD2. CDR1 and CDR2 from the germline V gene are SGHRS and YFSETQ. This CDR3 contains 19 residues. V was clipped by 1 base and J by 1 base; unmatched bases: 12. The CDR3 region is CASSLSGRASSQGTDTQYF. The DNA for the CDR3 is TGCGCCAGCAGCTTGAGCGGGAGGGCCTCCTCGCAGGGCACAGATACGCAGTATTTT.

The V call is TRBV7-2, the J call TRBJ2-7; 9 bases match TRBD2. The length of the CDR3 is 14 residues. Germline values: CDR1 SGHTA, CDR2 FQGNSA. The J segment lost 6 bases and the V segment lost 5 bases, leaving 8 bases of the junction unmatched. The CDR3: CASSPSGVKSEQYF. CDR3 coding DNA: TGTGCCAGCAGCCCTAGCGGGGTAAAGTCCGAGCAGTACTTC.

This clonotype has just a few counts. The CDR3 loop reads CSAIGGHSTDTQYF. Here the CDR3 DNA reads TGCAGTGCTATCGGGGGCCATAGCACAGATACGCAGTATTTT. The rearrangement joins TRBV20-1 to TRBJ2-3; D could derive from TRBD1 or TRBD2 (6 bases each). Germline V gene lookup returns CDR1 DFQATT and CDR2 SNEGSKA (reference sequence). V dropped 4 bases and J dropped 0 bases, with 11 bases sitting between them. The CDR3 spans 14 residues.

The rearrangement joins TRBV9 to TRBJ1-6; D perhaps matches TRBD1 (6 bases). The CDR3 covers 14 residues. V shed 3 bases and J shed 7 bases, with 11 bases lying between them. In germline, CDR1 is SGDLS, CDR2 YYNGEE. The CDR3 DNA reads as TGTGCCAGCAGCGGACAGGCGGAGAATTCACCCCTCCACTTT. As protein: CASSGQAENSPLHF.

This clonotype showed up just a few times. The J gene is TRBJ2-3, the V gene TRBV7-2; 7 bases align to TRBD1. This CDR3 is 15 amino acids long. J gave up 4 bases and V 2 bases, and 6 bases lay outside the gene matches. Germline values: CDR1 SGHTA, CDR2 FQGNSA. The CDR3 DNA follows: TGTGCCAGCAGCTTAACCACAGGGGAAGCAGATACGCAGTATTTT. Translated, it gives CASSLTTGEADTQYF.